A single sample gave rise to the 20 T cell receptor beta chains below, sequenced in a study of shared clonotypes between healthy human individuals. Data came from immunoSEQ multiplex PCR; TCRdb stores just in-frame clones and leaves some out. Of some 200,000 clones listed, 80% to 95% were seen once; the top ten hold 0.067%. The sequenced sample was naive CD4+ T cells sorted from blood. Regarding subset: CD45RA+ positively selected. Source of these receptors: a woman in her thirties in good health.

The J gene is TRBJ1-5, the V gene TRBV28, with TRBD1 matching 8 bases. Unmatched junction bases numbered 9, after V lost 4 bases and J lost 4 bases. This CDR3 spans 16 amino acids. CDR1 is MDHEN, CDR2 SYDVKM, per germline. The chain's CDR3 is CASSSRYRGENQPQHF. The DNA for the CDR3 is TGTGCCAGCAGTTCACGGTACAGGGGGGAAAATCAGCCCCAGCATTTT.

The rearrangement links TRBV4-1 to TRBJ1-3; tentatively, D is TRBD1 (6 bases). The CDR3 covers 15 residues. Per germline, CDR1 MGHRA and CDR2 YSYEKL. V shed 0 bases and J shed 5 bases, with 11 bases lying between them. In nucleotides, the CDR3 is TGCGCCAGCAGCCAAGATCAGGGGCCCAGAAACACCATATATTTT. Its translation: CASSQDQGPRNTIYF.

The V gene is TRBV5-1, the J gene TRBJ2-7; no clear D. V lost 2 bases to trimming and J lost 1 base, with 16 bases between them. The length of the CDR3 is 16 residues. CDR1 and CDR2 (germline): SGHRS, YFSETQ. As DNA, the CDR3 is TGCGCCAGCAGCTTCGACCCTCTTCTGGGTTCCTACGAGCAGTACTTC. Protein: CASSFDPLLGSYEQYF.

The genes are TRBV19 and TRBJ2-2; D might be TRBD1 (5 bases). The CDR3 consists of 15 residues. Germline CDR1 reads LNHDA; CDR2 reads SQIVND (reference sequence). V was trimmed by 1 base and J by 3 bases, leaving 9 bases between them. The CDR3 region is CASSIVRADTGELFF. CDR3 DNA: TGTGCCAGTAGTATAGTCAGGGCGGACACCGGGGAGCTGTTTTTT. Variable domain in full (rest from reference TRBV19 and TRBJ2-2): DGGITQSPKYLFRKEGQNVTLSCEQNLNHDAMYWYRQDPGQGLRLIYYSQIVNDFQKGDIAEGYSVSREKKESFPLTVTSAQKNPTAFYLCASSIVRADTGELFFGEGSRLTVL.

This clone was counted once. This sequence joins TRBV27 and TRBJ2-1; D is perhaps TRBD1 (5 bases). The CDR3 spans 13 residues. Germline V gene lookup returns CDR1 MNHEY and CDR2 SMNVEV (reference sequence). V lost 1 base to trimming and J lost 7 bases, with 8 bases between them. The CDR3 nucleotides are TGTGCCAGCAGTTTATGGGCAGGGAATGAGCAGTTCTTC. Amino acid sequence: CASSLWAGNEQFF.

The gene calls are TRBV5-1 and TRBJ1-4, with 8 positions matching TRBD1. V shed 4 bases and J 4 bases; nucleotides not matched to a gene: 3. Per the germline V gene, CDR1 is SGHRS and CDR2 is YFSETQ. The CDR3 spans 14 residues. The CDR3 sequence: CASSNRGGNEKLFF. CDR3 DNA: TGCGCCAGCAGCAACAGGGGGGGTAATGAAAAACTGTTTTTT.

This chain joins TRBV14 and TRBJ2-7; D remains unclear. The CDR3 totals 14 residues. Trimming took 2 bases from V and 1 from J, leaving 9 bases between them. Germline-derived CDR1 and CDR2 are SGHDN and FVKESK. CDR3 bases: TGTGCCAGCAGCCAATTCCTACAGTCCTACGAGCAGTACTTC. This gives the protein CASSQFLQSYEQYF. The variable domain in full, with the rest retrieved from reference TRBV14 and TRBJ2-7, is EAGVTQFPSHSVIEKGQTVTLRCDPISGHDNLYWYRRVMGKEIKFLLHFVKESKQDESGMPNNRFLAERTGGTYSTLKVQPAELEDSGVYFCASSQFLQSYEQYFGPGTRLTVT.

This chain joins TRBV19 and TRBJ1-5; D is unclear. Trimming took 8 bases from V and 1 from J, leaving 15 bases between them. This CDR3 has 15 residues. Germline CDR1 reads LNHDA; CDR2 reads SQIVND (reference sequence). The CDR3 DNA is TGTGCCAGTGGAGACGGGAGATGGAGCAATCAGCCCCAGCATTTT. This translates into CASGDGRWSNQPQHF. Supplemented by reference TRBV19 and TRBJ1-5, the full variable domain reads DGGITQSPKYLFRKEGQNVTLSCEQNLNHDAMYWYRQDPGQGLRLIYYSQIVNDFQKGDIAEGYSVSREKKESFPLTVTSAQKNPTAFYLCASGDGRWSNQPQHFGDGTRLSIL.

The chain uses TRBV7-9 and TRBJ2-1, with 11 nucleotides matching TRBD2. V gave up 3 bases and J gave up 7 bases; unmatched junction bases: 11. Looked up from germline, CDR1 is SEHNR and CDR2 is FQNEAQ (reference sequence). The CDR3 runs 17 residues. This CDR3 is CASSLGTSGRGFNEQFF. The CDR3 DNA reads TGTGCCAGCAGCTTGGGGACTAGCGGTCGCGGGTTTAATGAGCAGTTCTTC.

Note on this clone: This same CDR3 is encoded by further DNA sequences in the sample. This chain uses TRBV10-3 with TRBJ2-7; no clear D gene. V lost 2 bases, J lost 4 bases, and 3 bases lay in between. Germline CDR1 reads ENHRY; CDR2 reads SYGVKD. The CDR3 totals 11 residues. CDR3 coding DNA: TGTGCCATCAGTGAGGGGTACGAGCAGTACTTC. As protein: CAISEGYEQYF.

The V call is TRBV5-1, the J call TRBJ1-1; D unresolved. Germline V gene data show CDR1 as SGHRS and CDR2 as YFSETQ. V shed 3 bases and J shed 1 base, with 10 bases lying between them. The CDR3 totals 14 residues. The CDR3 loop is CASSYLTPNTEAFF. In DNA, the CDR3 is TGCGCCAGCAGCTACTTGACACCGAACACTGAAGCTTTCTTT.

V gene TRBV28 combines with J gene TRBJ2-7, with TRBD1 matching over 9 bases. Trimming took 7 bases from V and 2 from J; bases not matched to a gene: 6. CDR3 length: 14 residues. The V gene's germline CDR1 is MDHEN and CDR2 SYDVKM. This chain's CDR3 is CASTTQGAPYEQYF. In nucleotides, the CDR3 is TGTGCCAGCACTACACAGGGGGCCCCCTACGAGCAGTACTTC.

This clone was counted between two and nine times. The CDR3 region is CASSFPAGRGYTF. The CDR3 region has the DNA TGTGCCAGCAGTTTCCCGGCGGGGAGGGGCTACACCTTC. The V gene is TRBV28, the J gene TRBJ1-2; no firm D call. The germline CDR1 and CDR2 sequences are MDHEN and SYDVKM. The germline V and J ends were trimmed by 3 bases and 8 bases, with 13 bases remaining between them. The CDR3 consists of 13 residues.

The rearrangement joins TRBV7-2 to TRBJ2-3; 7 bases match TRBD2. Germline V gene sequence: CDR1 SGHTA, CDR2 FQGNSA. V lost 0 bases, J lost 0 bases, and 3 bases stayed unmatched. The CDR3 spans 16 residues. CDR3 sequence: CASSLALAASTDTQYF. Written as DNA, the CDR3 is TGTGCCAGCAGCTTAGCGCTAGCGGCTAGCACAGATACGCAGTATTTT. The whole variable domain, remainder taken from reference TRBV7-2 and TRBJ2-3, is GAGVSQSPSNKVTEKGKDVELRCDPISGHTALYWYRQSLGQGLEFLIYFQGNSAPDKSGLPSDRFSAERTGGSVSTLTIQRTQQEDSAVYLCASSLALAASTDTQYFGPGTRLTVL.

The CDR3 protein is CASSPETGTGELFF. The CDR3 coding sequence is TGTGCCAGCAGCCCAGAGACAGGGACCGGGGAGCTGTTTTTT. The chain links TRBV9 to TRBJ2-2; 7 bases map to TRBD1. The CDR3 has 14 residues. J was trimmed by 5 bases and V by 4 bases; bases with no gene match: 5. Per germline, CDR1 SGDLS and CDR2 YYNGEE.

V gene TRBV5-1 combines with J gene TRBJ2-1; 10 bases match TRBD2. Trimming removed 2 bases from V and 8 bases from J; junction bases left unmatched: 16. The CDR3 covers 18 residues. Germline V gene sequence: CDR1 SGHRS, CDR2 YFSETQ. CDR3 bases: TGCGCCAGCAGCTTCCGGGGAGCTGGACTAGCGGACTTGGATGAGCAGTTCTTC. Its translation is CASSFRGAGLADLDEQFF.

This rearrangement joins TRBV19 to TRBJ2-7, with TRBD1 matching 7 bases. The CDR3 totals 13 residues. Per germline, CDR1 LNHDA and CDR2 SQIVND (reference sequence). With 6 bases clipped from V and 4 bases from J, the junction kept 6 bases outside the gene matches. Here the CDR3 DNA reads TGTGCCAGTAGCCCGGGACAGACGTACGAGCAGTACTTC. It is translated as CASSPGQTYEQYF.

The V gene is TRBV27, the J gene TRBJ2-3; TRBD1 or TRBD2 may be the D gene (6 bases each). The CDR3 sequence is 17 residues long. V lost 6 bases, J lost 2 bases, and 21 bases lay in between. CDR1 and CDR2 (germline): MNHEY, SMNVEV (reference sequence). CDR3 sequence reads: CASSGGRRDPNTDTQYF. The DNA of the CDR3 is TGTGCCAGCAGCGGGGGCCGGCGGGACCCTAACACAGATACGCAGTATTTT.

The CDR3 is CASSLGGFENTIYF. The CDR3 bases are TGTGCCAGCAGCCTCGGGGGGTTTGAAAACACCATATATTTT. The chain links TRBV6-9 to TRBJ1-3; D possibly corresponds to TRBD1 (5 bases). The CDR3 is 14 residues long. Per germline, CDR1 MNHGY and CDR2 SVAAGI. V gave up 6 bases and J gave up 6 bases, with 15 bases separating them.

The chain links TRBV6-6 to TRBJ1-3; D remains unclear. This CDR3 is 12 amino acids long. Germline CDR1 and CDR2: MNHNY and SVGAGI (reference sequence). Trimming took off 8 bases at V and 0 bases at J, with 5 bases between the two ends. CDR3 nucleotides: TGTGCCAGCTCCCGCTCTGGAAACACCATATATTTT. Amino acid sequence: CASSRSGNTIYF.